This T cell receptor (beta chain) stems from a study of regulatory T cells in long-lasting Graves disease. The wider study: Newly diagnosed Graves' patients had under 3 months of antithyroid drugs. Points from the study as a whole: Persistent disease preferred TRBV28, TRBJ1-2 and TRBJ2-5; new disease, TRBV20-1 and TRBJ2-1.

This CDR3 region has 11 residues. Germline lookup yields CDR1 GTSNPN and CDR2 SVGIG (reference sequence). Trimming cost V 7 bases and J 10 bases, with 14 bases left between them. As to time point: newly diagnosed GD, antithyroid drugs for less than 3 months. PBMCs provided the RNA from which the TCR library was made. Researchers made TCR beta libraries by using iRepertoire HTBI primers and running Arm-PCR on CDR3 regions. MiXCR was run by TCRdb on the multiplex PCR reads, yielding one entry per CDR3 protein. Here the sample spans about 300,000 distinct CDR3 sequences, more than 15% being singletons. This clonotype was observed many times. Its antigen is not known.

The receptor comes from a female donor with Graves disease. The chain joins TRBV30 to TRBJ2-1, with a weak D call TRBD2 (5 bases). The material sequenced was peripheral blood mononuclear cells (PBMCs), taken at new diagnosis, from a patient treated with antithyroid drugs. The CDR3 here is CASGLSTEQFF. The CDR3 bases are TGTGCCTCCGGACTCTCCACGGAGCAGTTCTTC.